This entry concerns a single T cell receptor (beta chain). Its antigen is not identified. Coverage ceases 3 residues before the CDR3 finishes, and the germline J gene fills in the end. These data are taken from a study of Tregs in tolerant kidney transplant recipients. Whole-study findings and limits: Changing PCR primers prevented nucleotide comparison between some patients' samples. Activated donor B cell expansion appeared to reveal the most relevant donor-specific TCRbeta repertoire. In tolerant patients, donor-specific Tregs outgrew total Tregs, suggesting antigen-driven expansion.

The germline V gene has CDR1 SGDLS and CDR2 YYNGEE. The CDR3 has 16 residues. V was pared by 5 bases and J by 4 bases, with 21 bases between. The nonmyeloablative bone marrow transplants came from related graft donors, with transient mixed chimerism. This table comes from immunoSEQ multiplex PCR, and its TCRdb copy is limited to in-frame clones, with some not included. This sample's table reports some 30,000 clones. The chain combines TRBV9 with TRBJ1-2, with D possibly matching TRBD1 (5 bases). This material consisted of CD4+ T cells from blood (PBMCs), taken 24 months after the transplant. This receptor was taken from a human patient who received a combined kidney and bone marrow transplant. Certain T cells may be donor cells from the graft. Here the CDR3 reads CASSPQSRGGFYGYTF. The covered CDR3 bases are TGTGCCAGCAGTCCCCAGTCGAGGGGTGGGTTCTATGGC.